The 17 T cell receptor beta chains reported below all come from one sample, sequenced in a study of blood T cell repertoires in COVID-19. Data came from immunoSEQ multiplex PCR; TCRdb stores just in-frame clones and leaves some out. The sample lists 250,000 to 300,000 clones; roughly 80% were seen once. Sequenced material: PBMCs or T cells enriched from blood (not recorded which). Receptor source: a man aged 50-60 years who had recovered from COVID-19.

CDR3 in DNA: TGTGCCAGCAGCCTTGGTGGAGGGAGGGCCTACGAGCAGTACTTC. Translated, it gives CASSLGGGRAYEQYF. The rearrangement links TRBV28 to TRBJ2-7; 7 nucleotides align to TRBD2. The CDR3 runs 15 residues. The germline V gene encodes CDR1 MDHEN and CDR2 SYDVKM. V shed 6 bases, J shed 2 bases, and the junction held 10 bases outside the gene matches.

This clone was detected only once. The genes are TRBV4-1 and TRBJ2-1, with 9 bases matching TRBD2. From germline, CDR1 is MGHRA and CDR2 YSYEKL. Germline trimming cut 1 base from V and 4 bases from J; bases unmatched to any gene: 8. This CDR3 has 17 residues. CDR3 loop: CASSQVPATSGYNEQFF. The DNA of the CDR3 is TGCGCCAGCAGCCAAGTTCCTGCGACTAGCGGTTACAATGAGCAGTTCTTC.

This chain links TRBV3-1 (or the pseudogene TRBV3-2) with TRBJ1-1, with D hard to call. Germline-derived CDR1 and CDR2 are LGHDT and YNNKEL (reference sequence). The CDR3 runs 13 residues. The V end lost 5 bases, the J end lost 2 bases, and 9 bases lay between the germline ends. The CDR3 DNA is TGTGCCAGCAGCAGCGGGTCTAACACTGAAGCTTTCTTT. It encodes CASSSGSNTEAFF.

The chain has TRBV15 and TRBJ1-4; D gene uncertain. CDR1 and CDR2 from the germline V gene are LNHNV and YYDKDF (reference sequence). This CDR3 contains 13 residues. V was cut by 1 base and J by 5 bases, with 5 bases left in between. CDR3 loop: CATSRGGNEKLFF. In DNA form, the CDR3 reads TGTGCCACCAGCAGAGGAGGGAATGAAAAACTGTTTTTT.

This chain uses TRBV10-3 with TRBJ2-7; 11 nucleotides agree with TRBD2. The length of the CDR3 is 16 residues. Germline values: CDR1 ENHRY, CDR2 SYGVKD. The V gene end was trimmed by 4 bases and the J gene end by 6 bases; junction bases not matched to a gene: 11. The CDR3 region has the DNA TGTGCCATCAGTGCAACTAGCGGGAGCGGCGCTTCCGAGCAGTACTTC. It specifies CAISATSGSGASEQYF.

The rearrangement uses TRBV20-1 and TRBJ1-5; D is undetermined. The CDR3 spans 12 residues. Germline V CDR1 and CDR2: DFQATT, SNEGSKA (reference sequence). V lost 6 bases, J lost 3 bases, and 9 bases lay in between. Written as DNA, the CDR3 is TGCAGTGCAAGTCTCCCCAATCAGCCCCAGCATTTT. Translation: CSASLPNQPQHF.

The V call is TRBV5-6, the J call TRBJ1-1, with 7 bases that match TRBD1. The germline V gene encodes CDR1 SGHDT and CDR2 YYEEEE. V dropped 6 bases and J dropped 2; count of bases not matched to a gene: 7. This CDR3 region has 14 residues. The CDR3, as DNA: TGTGCCAGCACCATGCAGGGGGTAAACACTGAAGCTTTCTTT. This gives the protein CASTMQGVNTEAFF.

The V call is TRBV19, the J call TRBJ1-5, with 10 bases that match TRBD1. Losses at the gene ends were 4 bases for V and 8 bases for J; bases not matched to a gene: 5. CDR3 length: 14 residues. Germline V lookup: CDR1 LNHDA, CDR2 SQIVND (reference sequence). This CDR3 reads CASSTTGGIEPQHF. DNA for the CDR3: TGTGCCAGTAGTACGACAGGGGGCATAGAGCCCCAGCATTTT.

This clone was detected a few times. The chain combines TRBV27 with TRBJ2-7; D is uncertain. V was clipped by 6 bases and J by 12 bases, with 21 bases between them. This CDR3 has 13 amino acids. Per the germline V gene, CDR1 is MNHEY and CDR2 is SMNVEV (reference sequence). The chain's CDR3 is CASSPSASMSRYF. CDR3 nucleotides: TGTGCCAGCAGCCCCAGCGCTTCGATGAGTAGGTACTTC.

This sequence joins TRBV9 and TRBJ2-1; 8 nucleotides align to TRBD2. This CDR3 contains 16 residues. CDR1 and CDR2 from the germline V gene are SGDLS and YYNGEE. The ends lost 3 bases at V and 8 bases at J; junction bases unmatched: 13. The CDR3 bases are TGTGCCAGCAGCGCGGCGGGAGGACCCGAGGCATATGAGCAGTTCTTC. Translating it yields CASSAAGGPEAYEQFF.

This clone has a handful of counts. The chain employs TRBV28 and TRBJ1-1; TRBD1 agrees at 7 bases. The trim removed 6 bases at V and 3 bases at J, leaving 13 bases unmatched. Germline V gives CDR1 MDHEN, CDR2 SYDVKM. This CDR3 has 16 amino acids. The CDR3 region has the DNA TGTGCCAGCAGCGCCAACAGGGGTGGCAAGGACACTGAAGCTTTCTTT. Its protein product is CASSANRGGKDTEAFF.

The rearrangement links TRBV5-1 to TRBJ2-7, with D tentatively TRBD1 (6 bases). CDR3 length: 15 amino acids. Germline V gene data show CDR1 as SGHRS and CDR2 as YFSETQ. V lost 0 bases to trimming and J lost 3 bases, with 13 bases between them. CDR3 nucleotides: TGCGCCAGCAGCTTGGCTGACAGGATAATCTACGAGCAGTACTTC. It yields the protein CASSLADRIIYEQYF.

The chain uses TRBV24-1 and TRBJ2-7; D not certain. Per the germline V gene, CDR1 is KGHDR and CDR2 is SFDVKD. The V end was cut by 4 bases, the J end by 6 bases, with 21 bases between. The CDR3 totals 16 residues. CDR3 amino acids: CATSDYVPRPSGEQYF. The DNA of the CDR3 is TGTGCCACCAGTGACTACGTCCCTCGCCCGTCCGGCGAGCAGTACTTC.

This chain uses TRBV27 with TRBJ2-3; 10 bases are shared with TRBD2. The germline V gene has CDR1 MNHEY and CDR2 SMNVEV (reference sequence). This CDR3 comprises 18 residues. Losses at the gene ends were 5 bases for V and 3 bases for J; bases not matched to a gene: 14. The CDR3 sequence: CASSPRRLAGVGTDTQYF. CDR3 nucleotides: TGTGCCAGCAGTCCACGCAGGCTAGCGGGAGTAGGGACAGATACGCAGTATTTT.

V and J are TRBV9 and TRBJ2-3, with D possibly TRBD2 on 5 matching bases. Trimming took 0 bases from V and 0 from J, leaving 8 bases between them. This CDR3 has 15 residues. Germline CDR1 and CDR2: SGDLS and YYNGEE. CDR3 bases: TGTGCCAGCAGCGTAGAGGCTAGCAGCACAGATACGCAGTATTTT. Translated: CASSVEASSTDTQYF.

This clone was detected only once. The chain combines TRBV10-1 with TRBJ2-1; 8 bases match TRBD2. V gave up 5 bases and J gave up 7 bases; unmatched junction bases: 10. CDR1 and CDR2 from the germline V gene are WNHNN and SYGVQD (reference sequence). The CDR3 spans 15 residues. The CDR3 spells CASSRAGAVRNEQFF. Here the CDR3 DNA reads TGCGCCAGCAGTCGAGCGGGAGCGGTTCGGAATGAGCAGTTCTTC.

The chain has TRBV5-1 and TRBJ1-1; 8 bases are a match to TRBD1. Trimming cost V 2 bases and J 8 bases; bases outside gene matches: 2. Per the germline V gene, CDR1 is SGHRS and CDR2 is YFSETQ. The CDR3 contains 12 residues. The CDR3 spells CASSLQGDEAFF. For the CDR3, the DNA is TGCGCCAGCAGCTTACAGGGGGACGAAGCTTTCTTT.